This TCR beta chain was captured in a study of OX40 agonist ivuxolimab in advanced cancers. Overall study context: Recorded diagnoses for dose-escalation patients were hepatocellular carcinoma, melanoma, renal cell or head and neck cancer.

Cycle 7 day 1, cycle 4 day 1, and baseline were the timepoints at which blood was sampled. The CDR3 runs 16 residues. Trimming cost V 8 bases and J 0 bases, with 18 bases left between them. Germline V gene sequence: CDR1 SGHRS, CDR2 YFSETQ. Regarding this clone: Its antigen is not identified.

Study-level findings and limits: Clonal expansion by week 6 occurred in CD4+ and CD8+ blood T cells (at 0.1 to 3.0 mg/kg).

The protocol was immunoSEQ multiplex PCR, while the TCRdb copy is restricted to in-frame clones and leaves out a portion. The repertoire holds some 74,000 clones, 70% to 90% seen once, with roughly 0.98% in the top ten. The source was CD4+ or CD8+ T cells sorted from blood, collected in a trial of the OX40 agonist ivuxolimab. The chain is built from TRBV5-1 and TRBJ2-1; tentative D call: TRBD2 (7 bases). This receptor was taken from an adult with an advanced solid tumor such as melanoma, head and neck, liver or kidney cancer. Here the CDR3 DNA reads TGCGCCAGTGGAGGGGGGCGGACTAGCTCCTACAATGAGCAGTTCTTC. This encodes CASGGGRTSSYNEQFF. The full variable domain, rest sourced from reference TRBV5-1 and TRBJ2-1, is KAGVTQTPRYLIKTRGQQVTLSCSPISGHRSVSWYQQTPGQGLQFLFEYFSETQRNKGNFPGRFSGRQFSNSRSEMNVSTLELGDSALYLCASGGGRTSSYNEQFFGPGTRLTVL.